Detailed here is one TCR beta chain. The data belong to a study of CD8 T cells in Susac syndrome. The germline V gene has CDR1 DFQATT and CDR2 SNEGSKA (reference sequence). CDR3 length: 13 amino acids. Trimming shortened V by 4 bases and J by 4 bases, and 12 bases separated the two germline ends. An amount of RNA that ranged from about 0.45 to 1 ug was reverse transcribed with random hexamers. TCRdb used MiXCR to reprocess the immunoSEQ multiplex PCR reads, holding one entry per CDR3 protein. This sample has 150,000 to 200,000 distinct CDR3 sequences; roughly 92% occur once, and the top ten carry 0.09% to 0.12%.

The sequence derives from a human donor in good health. The specimen was CD4+ T cells from PBMCs. The chain carries TRBV20-1 and TRBJ2-3; D might be TRBD1 (5 bases). CDR3 sequence: CSANKGKADTQYF. The DNA for the CDR3 is TGCAGTGCTAACAAGGGGAAGGCAGATACGCAGTATTTT.